The clone carrying this T cell receptor beta chain was counted many times. Its antigen is unknown. TCRdb processed the reads anew with MiXCR; each CDR3 protein has one entry. The sample carries about 80,000 distinct CDR3 sequences, more than 3.5% recorded once. These data belong to a study of T cell repertoires in cytomegalovirus infection. Study overall: Indicated by public TCR beta signatures were CMV infection and matching HLA type. General observations from the study: Clonotypes of TCR beta that were HLA-C-restricted and CMV-specific dominated the ex vivo response. Pooled public TCR beta family frequency picked out CMV carriers with the relevant HLA.

The sequence came from a human donor in good health (CMV status not recorded). Some clones in this sample may be carry-over from other donors' samples. The sample taken for sequencing was PBMCs.

CDR3 DNA: TGTGCCAGCAGTGAGGTTTCCGGGGTGAGTCAGCCCCAGCATTTT. Its protein product is CASSEVSGVSQPQHF. This chain uses TRBV2 with TRBJ1-5; the D is unclear. The CDR3 spans 15 residues. Between the trimmed V and J ends, which lost 3 bases and 6 bases, there was a span of 15 bases. Germline V lookup: CDR1 SNHLY, CDR2 FYNNEI.